This TCR beta chain stems from a study of T cell responses to AZD1222 COVID-19 vaccine (dated by TCRdb to the early 2020s). Broadly, across the study: AZD1222 recipients given second doses at about 4 weeks or at about 12 weeks were pooled, since spike-specific TCR depth and breadth were not found to differ between the two schedules. Enrollment into the trials was organized by age into subgroups of 18-55, 56-69 and 70-plus years, and those subgroups contained roughly 140, 27 and 60 TCR-sequenced participants, respectively. A total of 240 or so trial participants underwent TCR sequencing, of whom 207 had received two doses of AZD1222 and some 26 had received two doses of the MenACWY control vaccine. Study-wide findings and limitations: Conclusions about previously exposed vaccinees were limited because only six or seven AZD1222 recipients were SARS-CoV-2 seropositive at baseline. The 56-69-year group was small, and its depth increase did not reach significance, likely because of low power. Participants were mostly white British and included more females than males, and it was suggested by the authors that clonal diversity may have been underestimated. Vaccine-associated CD4 TCRs spanned the whole spike protein, with dominant responses in regions 160-218 and 743-854. Epitopes outside the regions mutated in the B.1.351 and B.1.1.7 variants were reportedly recognized by nearly half of the unique spike-specific TCRs. Because no day 14 peak-response samples were available, the repertoires could be characterized only after the peak T cell response. Spike-specific TCR breadth and depth rose significantly after two AZD1222 doses compared with day 0 and with MenACWY recipients.

The CDR3 regions of human TCRbeta chains were analyzed by immunosequencing. The authors' analysis ran thus. TCRs in the repertoires were compared against a reference library of SARS-CoV-2-specific TCRs that had been generated with the MIRA antigen-specificity platform. Breadth meant the fraction of unique TCRs that were SARS-CoV-2-associated, whereas depth meant the fraction of total T cells that were SARS-CoV-2-associated. Using the MIRA data, each spike-specific TCR was mapped to the spike region that the TCR reacts to and placed in a CD4 or CD8 class. Log10-transformed breadth and depth values were compared by one-way ANOVA with Sidak's multiple comparisons tests. TCRdb carries this immuneACCESS record with in-frame sequences only. Its versions omit some clonotypes, under half of them owing to an unresolved V gene in the studies checked, with the rest unexplained. V, J and clone size are taken as reported in that table, and D and trimming were inferred from the DNA itself. The sample table shows approximately 110,000 clones, and roughly 86% are seen once. The ten largest account for 3.5% to 5% of the sample.

The cysteine opens and the phenylalanine closes a CDR3 of 15 amino acids. Just CDR3 DNA is preserved here, 45 bases in frame from base 1. V sheds 0 bases and J sheds 0 bases, leaving 6 bases between their ends. Looking up the germline V gene yields CDR1 MNHEY and CDR2 SVGAGI. As concerns this clone: Which antigen it targets is not known. Base qualities are missing; no much larger clone stands one base away. Other nucleotide sequences in the sample specify the same CDR3.

Reading the label with the study, this specimen's time point is: baseline before first vaccination. The vaccinee samples were drawn from two UK trials, COV001 and COV002, one of which was a single-blind randomized controlled phase 2/3 trial testing AZD1222 (ChAdOx1 nCoV-19) in healthy adults. Trial participant PBMC samples were collected at day 0 and day 28 after the second dose for TCRbeta chain sequencing. Here the sequenced sample was peripheral blood, taken on day 0 of AZD1222 vaccination. The sequence came from an adult in good health. The receptor chain draws on TRBV6-5 and TRBJ1-5; the D gene is unclear. The CDR3 reads CASSYSPASNQPQHF. The bases are TGTGCCAGCAGTTACTCGCCGGCTAGCAATCAGCCCCAGCATTTT.